Following are 12 T cell receptor beta chains from one sample sequenced in a study of T-cell reconstitution after alpha-beta-depleted transplantation in children. Researchers prepared the TCRbeta library using unique molecular identifiers, the study reports. MiXCR, run by TCRdb on the PCR reads, gives a single entry per CDR3 protein. Among around 450,000 distinct CDR3 sequences listed, over 40% were seen once. The starting material was PBMCs, obtained before TCRalphabeta/CD19-depleted stem cell transplant. The receptors stem from a girl aged 2-9 years with aplastic anemia, due to receive a stem cell transplant.

The sample holds many counts of this clonotype. V usage is TRBV28 and J usage is TRBJ2-7, with D possibly being TRBD1 (6 bases). Germline V gene data show CDR1 as MDHEN and CDR2 as SYDVKM. Trimming removed 7 bases at V and 0 bases at J, with 16 bases between. CDR3 length equals 15 residues. CDR3 sequence: CASTFTDRSSYEQYF. The CDR3 DNA is TGTGCCAGCACCTTTACGGACAGAAGCTCCTACGAGCAGTACTTC.

The chain has TRBV20-1 and TRBJ2-7, with D possibly matching TRBD1 (5 bases). The CDR3 sequence is 12 residues long. Germline V gives CDR1 DFQATT, CDR2 SNEGSKA (reference sequence). V lost 3 bases and J lost 2, with 8 bases in between. This CDR3 is CSARTVTYEQYF. As DNA, the CDR3 is TGCAGTGCTAGGACAGTTACCTACGAGCAGTACTTC.

The chain is built from TRBV10-3 and TRBJ2-3, with 13 bases matching TRBD2. There are 17 residues in the CDR3. The germline V gene has CDR1 ENHRY and CDR2 SYGVKD. V shed 6 bases and J 1 base; nucleotides not matched to a gene: 7. CDR3 region: CAISLGGTSGGTDTQYF. The CDR3 DNA follows: TGTGCCATCAGCCTGGGTGGGACTAGCGGGGGCACAGATACGCAGTATTTT.

This clonotype was observed a few times. V usage is TRBV20-1 and J usage is TRBJ2-5; D gene uncertain. The germline CDR1 and CDR2 sequences are DFQATT and SNEGSKA (reference sequence). V was clipped by 6 bases and J by 2 bases, with 16 bases between them. The CDR3 sequence is 14 residues long. The DNA for the CDR3 is TGCAGTGCCCAGCTCCCCCTGTTACAAGAGACCCAGTACTTC. Translated: CSAQLPLLQETQYF.

The V gene is TRBV7-2, the J gene TRBJ1-1; maybe TRBD1 (6 bases). The germline V gene encodes CDR1 SGHTA and CDR2 FQGNSA. This CDR3 has 12 amino acids. V lost 5 bases and J 6 bases, leaving 10 bases between the germline ends. The CDR3 region is CASSASGAEAFF. CDR3 coding DNA: TGTGCCAGCAGCGCCTCAGGGGCTGAAGCTTTCTTT.

The chain has TRBV12-3 or TRBV12-4 and TRBJ2-1; a weak D match, TRBD1 (6 bases). The CDR3 loop spans 15 amino acids. V was trimmed by 4 bases and J by 0 bases, leaving 10 bases between them. The chain's CDR3 is CASSSGTYSYNEQFF. As DNA, the CDR3 is TGTGCCAGCAGTTCCGGGACATACTCCTACAATGAGCAGTTCTTC.

This clonotype was recorded many times. The chain joins TRBV7-9 to TRBJ1-3; 9 positions match TRBD1. Per the germline V gene, CDR1 is SEHNR and CDR2 is FQNEAQ (reference sequence). J gave up 2 bases and V 4 bases, and 0 bases lay outside the gene matches. The CDR3 consists of 14 residues. The CDR3 nucleotides read TGTGCCAGCAGCTGGGACAGGGCTGGAAACACCATATATTTT. Its translation is CASSWDRAGNTIYF.

The chain uses TRBV20-1 and TRBJ2-1, with D perhaps matching TRBD2 (5 bases). In germline, CDR1 is DFQATT, CDR2 SNEGSKA (reference sequence). The CDR3 is 15 residues long. Trimming took 6 bases from V and 0 from J, leaving 15 bases between them. The DNA for the CDR3 is TGCAGTGCCCCGGCCCTAGACTACTCCTACAATGAGCAGTTCTTC. Translating it yields CSAPALDYSYNEQFF.

The chain has TRBV5-1 and TRBJ2-1; TRBD1 aligns across 10 bases. Germline V gene data show CDR1 as SGHRS and CDR2 as YFSETQ. The CDR3 is 15 residues long. Trimming removed 0 bases from V and 8 bases from J; junction bases left unmatched: 5. CDR3 sequence: CASSLAGTGVDEQFF. The CDR3 DNA sequence: TGCGCCAGCAGCTTGGCCGGGACAGGGGTCGATGAGCAGTTCTTC.

V gene TRBV7-3 combines with J gene TRBJ2-5; 8 bases agree with TRBD1. This CDR3 comprises 16 residues. Germline values: CDR1 SGHTA, CDR2 FQGTGA. Trimming removed 5 bases from V and 2 bases from J; junction bases left unmatched: 10. CDR3 sequence: CASSKAGQGGQETQYF. Here the CDR3 DNA reads TGTGCCAGCAGCAAAGCCGGACAGGGTGGACAAGAGACCCAGTACTTC.

This chain links TRBV5-1 with TRBJ2-3; TRBD2 is a possible D gene (5 bases). V lost 5 bases, J lost 0 bases, and 7 bases lay in between. Germline values: CDR1 SGHRS, CDR2 YFSETQ. CDR3 length equals 13 residues. The CDR3 nucleotides are TGCGCCAGCAGAGCGGACAGCACAGATACGCAGTATTTT. As protein: CASRADSTDTQYF.

A few counts support this clonotype. The chain carries TRBV29-1 and TRBJ2-7, with TRBD1 matching over 8 bases. The CDR3 contains 13 residues. CDR1 is SQVTM, CDR2 ANQGSEA, per germline. Trimming at V came to 6 bases and at J to 1 base, leaving 5 bases not matched to a gene. The CDR3 bases are TGCAGCGTGGGGACAGGACAATCCTACGAGCAGTACTTC. Its protein product is CSVGTGQSYEQYF.